A single sample is the source of the 27 T cell receptor beta chains below, sequenced in a study of cytomegalovirus exposure and HLA in healthy donors. Amplification used 60 Vbeta primers and 13 Jbeta primers. The method was immunoSEQ multiplex PCR; TCRdb's version includes in-frame clones alone and lacks a portion of them. The table shows about 150,000 clones, with approximately 70% occurring only once. Source material: PBMCs. These receptors came from a young woman in good health and CMV-seropositive.

The chain has TRBV30 and TRBJ1-5; D perhaps matches TRBD1 (6 bases). The V and J ends lost 3 bases and 3 bases respectively, with 15 bases between them. Germline V gives CDR1 GTSNPN, CDR2 SVGIG (reference sequence). The CDR3 has 15 amino acids. In nucleotides, the CDR3 is TGTGCCTGGAGGCAAACAGGGAACGTCAATCAGCCCCAGCATTTT. Amino acid sequence: CAWRQTGNVNQPQHF.

The chain recombines TRBV19 with TRBJ2-1, with 12 positions matching TRBD2. Trimming cost V 4 bases and J 3 bases; bases outside gene matches: 4. Germline values: CDR1 LNHDA, CDR2 SQIVND (reference sequence). The CDR3 has 16 amino acids. CDR3 sequence reads: CASSKLAGGDYNEQFF. For the CDR3, the DNA is TGTGCCAGTAGTAAACTAGCGGGGGGTGACTACAATGAGCAGTTCTTC.

About this clone: Lacking the conserved final phenylalanine or tryptophan, this CDR3 likely reflects a read error. The J gene is TRBJ1-2, the V gene TRBV15; TRBD1 matches at 7 bases. Germline-derived CDR1 and CDR2 are LNHNV and YYDKDF (reference sequence). The ends lost 0 bases at V and 8 bases at J; junction bases unmatched: 9. The CDR3 is 15 residues long. Here the CDR3 reads CATSRDVRGLGGYTL. The CDR3 region has the DNA TGTGCCACCAGCAGAGATGTCAGGGGGTTGGGGGGCTACACCCTC.

A single count supports this clone. The chain links TRBV19 to TRBJ2-5; 10 bases are shared with TRBD1. The J call could be wrong; TRBJ2-7 is a better fit for the DNA end. The length of the CDR3 is 15 residues. Germline assignment: CDR1 LNHDA and CDR2 SQIVND (reference sequence). The CDR3 DNA sequence: TGTGCCAGTAGTCTTGGACAGGGGGGAATCTACGAGCAGTACTTC. It specifies CASSLGQGGIYEQYF.

The chain has TRBV30 and TRBJ2-4, with D possibly matching TRBD1 (7 bases). Germline V gene data show CDR1 as GTSNPN and CDR2 as SVGIG (reference sequence). The CDR3 has 12 residues. Trimming left V 1 base short and J 9 bases short, with 10 bases between. Here the CDR3 DNA reads TGTGCCTGGAGTGGACAGGGAGGCATTCAGTACTTC. This translates into CAWSGQGGIQYF.

The chain is built from TRBV9 and TRBJ2-5; 7 nucleotides agree with TRBD2. V trimming: 3 bases; J trimming: 1 base; junction bases outside the gene matches: 6. Germline V gene data show CDR1 as SGDLS and CDR2 as YYNGEE. This CDR3 contains 15 residues. In DNA, the CDR3 is TGTGCCAGCAGCGACGGACTAGAGGGCCAAGAGACCCAGTACTTC. This translates into CASSDGLEGQETQYF.

J is TRBJ1-2 and V is TRBV30, with D possibly TRBD1 on 5 matching bases. The CDR3 sequence is 17 residues long. In germline, CDR1 is GTSNPN, CDR2 SVGIG (reference sequence). Trimming stripped 0 bases from V and 4 bases from J, with 21 bases between. The CDR3 nucleotides read TGTGCCTGGAGTGTACGATCGTATAGGGGTCCCGTCTATGGCTACACCTTC. Translating it yields CAWSVRSYRGPVYGYTF. Based on the CDR3 plus reference TRBV30 and TRBJ1-2, the full variable domain is SQTIHQWPATLVQPVGSPLSLECTVEGTSNPNLYWYRQAAGRGLQLLFYSVGIGQISSEVPQNLSASRPQDRQFILSSKKLLLSDSGFYLCAWSVRSYRGPVYGYTFGSGTRLTVV.

The chain links TRBV27 to TRBJ1-6, with a tentative D call TRBD1 (5 bases). The germline V gene has CDR1 MNHEY and CDR2 SMNVEV (reference sequence). CDR3 length equals 17 residues. The V and J ends lost 4 bases and 5 bases respectively, with 18 bases between them. In DNA form, the CDR3 reads TGTGCCAGCAGTTCCCCCCGAGGTGGGGGGAATAATTCACCCCTCCACTTT. Translation: CASSSPRGGGNNSPLHF.

This clone was observed a few times. Distinct nucleotide sequences in the sample also encode this CDR3. The rearrangement links TRBV11-1 to TRBJ2-1, with 7 bases matching TRBD2. J gave up 0 bases and V 4 bases, and 9 bases lay outside the gene matches. This CDR3 region has 17 residues. Germline CDR1 and CDR2: SGHAT and FQDESV (reference sequence). The CDR3 nucleotides are TGTGCCAGCAGCTCCGAGGCGGGAGTGAGCTCCTACAATGAGCAGTTCTTC. Translation: CASSSEAGVSSYNEQFF.

The chain is built from TRBV30 and TRBJ1-2; D remains ambiguous. Germline V gene data show CDR1 as GTSNPN and CDR2 as SVGIG (reference sequence). Deletions cut 0 bases from V and 0 bases from J, with 14 bases between. CDR3 length equals 16 residues. The CDR3 region has the DNA TGTGCCTGGAGTGTATTCGGCGGAAGAGCTAACTATGGCTACACCTTC. It codes for CAWSVFGGRANYGYTF.

The CDR3 here is CASSEDIQGYTEAFF. The CDR3 nucleotides read TGTGCCAGCAGCGAGGACATACAGGGGTACACTGAAGCTTTCTTT. V usage is TRBV14 and J usage is TRBJ1-1, with 7 bases that match TRBD1. CDR1 is SGHDN and CDR2 is FVKESK in the germline V gene. The junction had 9 bases not matched to a gene; V was cut back by 5 bases and J by 3 bases. The CDR3 has 15 amino acids.

V usage is TRBV9 and J usage is TRBJ1-2; 9 positions match TRBD1. The germline gives CDR1 SGDLS, CDR2 YYNGEE. The CDR3 runs to 16 residues. V was pared by 4 bases and J by 6 bases, with 13 bases of the junction left unmatched. The CDR3 region has the DNA TGTGCCAGCAGCTCGCACAGCCGGGACAGGGTTAATGGCTACACCTTC. Its protein product is CASSSHSRDRVNGYTF.

The rearrangement joins TRBV5-1 to TRBJ1-1; the D is unclear. Deletions cut 2 bases from V and 0 bases from J, with 11 bases between. CDR1 is SGHRS, CDR2 YFSETQ, per germline. This CDR3 is built from 15 residues. The CDR3 bases are TGCGCCAGCAGCTTAGGAGGGTTTATGAACACTGAAGCTTTCTTT. Amino acids: CASSLGGFMNTEAFF.

The genes are TRBV6-1 and TRBJ1-5; a possible D gene is TRBD1 (5 bases). The V gene's germline CDR1 is MNHNS and CDR2 SASEGT. The germline V and J ends were trimmed by 8 bases and 3 bases, with 11 bases remaining between them. The CDR3 runs 13 residues. The CDR3 region has the DNA TGTGCCAGCCTTGACAGATACAATCAGCCCCAGCATTTT. Its translation is CASLDRYNQPQHF.

The V call is TRBV9, the J call TRBJ2-5; 8 bases agree with TRBD2. The germline gives CDR1 SGDLS, CDR2 YYNGEE. The CDR3 totals 14 residues. V dropped 1 base and J dropped 5; count of bases not matched to a gene: 4. CDR3 DNA: TGTGCCAGCAGCGTATCGGCTAGCGGGGAGACCCAGTACTTC. Amino acid sequence: CASSVSASGETQYF.

This chain links TRBV13 with TRBJ1-1; no firm D call. Germline loops: CDR1 PRHDT, CDR2 FYEKMQ (reference sequence). The CDR3 loop spans 15 amino acids. The V end lost 3 bases, the J end lost 0 bases, and 11 bases lay between the germline ends. CDR3 DNA sequence: TGTGCCAGCAGCTTTGGTCTAAAAATGAACACTGAAGCTTTCTTT. Protein sequence: CASSFGLKMNTEAFF. The whole variable domain, filled in from reference TRBV13 and TRBJ1-1, reads AAGVIQSPRHLIKEKRETATLKCYPIPRHDTVYWYQQGPGQDPQFLISFYEKMQSDKGSIPDRFSAQQFSDYHSELNMSSLELGDSALYFCASSFGLKMNTEAFFGQGTRLTVV.

This clone has just a few counts. The genes are TRBV10-1 and TRBJ1-2, with TRBD1 matching 9 bases. The CDR3 has 16 residues. The junction had 7 bases not matched to a gene; V was cut back by 0 bases and J by 5 bases. Per the germline V gene, CDR1 is WNHNN and CDR2 is SYGVQD (reference sequence). The CDR3 nucleotides read TGCGCCAGCAGTGAGTCTCGGACAGGGGTTAATTATGGCTACACCTTC. This translates into CASSESRTGVNYGYTF.

The V call is TRBV12-2, the J call TRBJ1-3; the D call in the table, TRBD1, was not verified against the DNA. TRBV12-2 counts as a pseudogene. This CDR3 is built from 12 residues. CDR3 sequence: CASRFIRRAMGF. The CDR3 DNA is TGTGCAAGTCGCTTTATCAGGCGTGCTATGGGTTTT.

This clone is a singleton in its sample. The chain carries TRBV5-1 and TRBJ2-7; 7 bases are a match to TRBD2. The CDR3 covers 12 residues. The V and J ends lost 6 bases and 4 bases, in that order; junction bases with no gene match: 4. The germline gives CDR1 SGHRS, CDR2 YFSETQ. As DNA, the CDR3 is TGCGCCAGCACGGGGGGAGGATACGAGCAGTACTTC. Translated: CASTGGGYEQYF.

This chain links TRBV4-2 with TRBJ2-3; D perhaps matches TRBD2 (6 bases). Trimming removed 0 bases from V and 1 base from J, with 17 bases in between. CDR3 length equals 18 residues. Per the germline V gene, CDR1 is LGHNA and CDR2 is YNFKEQ. The CDR3 protein is CASSQDKTGGAGTDTQYF. The CDR3, as DNA: TGTGCCAGCAGCCAAGATAAGACGGGCGGGGCCGGCACAGATACGCAGTATTTT.

Points on this clone: One end of the junction varies from germline; a read error may be responsible. The CDR3 reads CSSSHRDRVYSTDTQYF. The CDR3 DNA reads as TGTTCCAGCAGCCACCGGGACAGGGTTTATAGCACAGATACGCAGTATTTT. The chain carries TRBV7-9 and TRBJ2-3; 9 bases fit TRBD1. Germline V gene data show CDR1 as SEHNR and CDR2 as FQNEAQ (reference sequence). This CDR3 region has 17 residues.

The CDR3 coding sequence is TGCAGCGGCTTACAGGGGGCGGCTGAAGCTTTCTTT. It translates to CSGLQGAAEAFF. The rearrangement joins TRBV29-1 to TRBJ1-1; TRBD1 aligns across 9 bases. V trimming: 7 bases; J trimming: 6 bases; junction bases outside the gene matches: 6. Germline loops: CDR1 SQVTM, CDR2 ANQGSEA. There are 12 residues in the CDR3.

This sequence joins TRBV29-1 and TRBJ1-2, with TRBD1 as a possible D gene (6 bases). The V gene lost 6 bases and the J gene lost 3 bases, with 14 bases spanning the gap. Germline V gives CDR1 SQVTM, CDR2 ANQGSEA. This CDR3 has 13 amino acids. The CDR3 region is CSVPQGYYYGYTF. DNA for the CDR3: TGCAGCGTCCCTCAGGGGTATTACTATGGCTACACCTTC.

This rearrangement joins TRBV28 to TRBJ1-1; 7 nucleotides align to TRBD1. Germline-derived CDR1 and CDR2 are MDHEN and SYDVKM. The CDR3 runs to 17 residues. Germline trimming cut 5 bases from V and 0 bases from J; bases unmatched to any gene: 12. CDR3 loop: CASSPSGTDLMNTEAFF. The CDR3, as DNA: TGTGCCAGCAGTCCTTCCGGGACAGACCTCATGAACACTGAAGCTTTCTTT.

The chain recombines TRBV11-2 with TRBJ2-7; D is possibly TRBD1 (7 bases). Germline V gene lookup returns CDR1 SGHAT and CDR2 FQNNGV. The CDR3 spans 18 residues. Trimming shortened V by 0 bases and J by 0 bases, and 18 bases separated the two germline ends. CDR3 loop: CASSLEGGLGGFSYEQYF. The CDR3 bases are TGTGCCAGCAGCTTAGAAGGGGGCCTGGGGGGTTTCTCCTACGAGCAGTACTTC.

The count of this clone is one. V usage is TRBV2 and J usage is TRBJ1-1; D not certain. The CDR3 spans 14 residues. The V end was cut by 6 bases, the J end by 4 bases, with 15 bases between. Germline V lookup: CDR1 SNHLY, CDR2 FYNNEI. The CDR3 spells CASRNNAEGTEAFF. The CDR3 DNA reads as TGTGCCAGCAGGAATAACGCCGAGGGCACTGAAGCTTTCTTT.

This sequence joins TRBV5-5 and TRBJ1-6, with 9 bases fitting TRBD1. The CDR3 loop spans 16 amino acids. Germline V gene sequence: CDR1 SGHKS, CDR2 YYEKEE (reference sequence). V trimming: 3 bases; J trimming: 1 base; junction bases outside the gene matches: 2. The CDR3 loop is CASSCGTGSYNSPLHF. The CDR3 DNA is TGTGCCAGCAGCTGCGGGACAGGGTCCTATAATTCACCCCTCCACTTT.